The clone carrying this T cell receptor (beta chain) has just one count. Its antigen is undetermined. Germline CDR1 and CDR2: SGHRS and YFSETQ. The CDR3 covers 14 residues. V was trimmed by 3 bases and J by 2 bases, leaving 9 bases between them. This record belongs to a study of glioma-infiltrating T cells after dendritic cell vaccination. Study-wide results and limits: TCR clonality showed no direct relationship with survival.

Time point in this sample: after dendritic cell vaccination, including at tumor progression/relapse. Amplification used 60 V beta primers and 13 J beta primers. The repertoire was sequenced with immunoSEQ multiplex PCR; TCRdb's copy has only in-frame clones and lacks some. The sample has fewer than 85,000 clones; about nine tenths are singletons. The gene calls are TRBV5-1 and TRBJ1-3; D call uncertain. This receptor was taken from a human donor with glioblastoma. The starting material was blood, obtained after dendritic cell vaccination. The CDR3 DNA sequence: TGCGCCAGCAGCTCCGGGATTACTGGAAACACCATATATTTT. Translating gives CASSSGITGNTIYF. Filled out from reference TRBV5-1 and TRBJ1-3, the complete variable domain reads KAGVTQTPRYLIKTRGQQVTLSCSPISGHRSVSWYQQTPGQGLQFLFEYFSETQRNKGNFPGRFSGRQFSNSRSEMNVSTLELGDSALYLCASSSGITGNTIYFGEGSWLTVV.